These 13 T cell receptor beta chains share one sample of origin, sequenced in a study of T cell responses to AZD1222 COVID-19 vaccine. Profiling relied on immunoSEQ multiplex PCR, and the TCRdb table lists in-frame clones only, not all of them. The data show around 160,000 clones, 91% seen once. Sequenced material: peripheral blood, taken on day 0 of AZD1222 vaccination. The receptor set was obtained from an adult in good health.

The gene calls are TRBV11-2 and TRBJ1-6; unclear D gene. V was shortened by 8 bases and J by 7 bases, with 12 bases between the two germline ends. Germline V gene lookup returns CDR1 SGHAT and CDR2 FQNNGV. CDR3 length equals 13 residues. CDR3 region: CASGAIPNSPLHF. The CDR3 DNA reads as TGTGCCAGCGGAGCTATCCCAAATTCACCCCTCCACTTT. Complete variable domain (other parts from reference TRBV11-2 and TRBJ1-6): EAGVAQSPRYKIIEKRQSVAFWCNPISGHATLYWYQQILGQGPKLLIQFQNNGVVDDSQLPKDRFSAERLKGVDSTLKIQPAKLEDSAVYLCASGAIPNSPLHFGNGTRLTVT.

The genes are TRBV6-2 or TRBV6-3 and TRBJ1-3; D possibly corresponds to TRBD1 (5 bases). The CDR3 covers 16 residues. V was clipped by 2 bases and J by 0 bases, with 11 bases between them. Germline lookup yields CDR1 MNHEY and CDR2 SVGEGT. The CDR3 is CASSYAGPLSGNTIYF. The DNA of the CDR3 is TGTGCCAGCAGTTACGCGGGACCGCTCTCTGGAAACACCATATATTTT.

This clone was observed a few times. The rearrangement links TRBV5-5 to TRBJ1-2, with D perhaps TRBD1 (6 bases). The germline V gene encodes CDR1 SGHKS and CDR2 YYEKEE (reference sequence). The CDR3 consists of 15 residues. V was trimmed by 5 bases and J by 8 bases, leaving 22 bases between them. The CDR3 DNA is TGTGCCAGCAGACGCTTCGACGGGACAACTATCGGCTACACCTTC. It codes for CASRRFDGTTIGYTF.

The V and J genes are TRBV28 and TRBJ1-4; TRBD1 might be the D (5 bases). The germline CDR1 and CDR2 sequences are MDHEN and SYDVKM. This CDR3 region has 15 residues. The germline V and J ends were trimmed by 5 bases and 5 bases, with 15 bases remaining between them. The CDR3 is CASSPTGAMNEKLFF. CDR3 in DNA: TGTGCCAGCAGTCCTACCGGGGCCATGAATGAAAAACTGTTTTTT.

The J gene is TRBJ1-1, the V gene TRBV5-6; D not certain. There are 12 residues in the CDR3. V was cut by 1 base and J by 4 bases, with 5 bases left in between. Germline V gene sequence: CDR1 SGHDT, CDR2 YYEEEE. The CDR3 DNA reads TGTGCCAGCAGCTTGCGGTTCACTGAAGCTTTCTTT. Protein: CASSLRFTEAFF.

This rearrangement joins TRBV7-8 to TRBJ2-2; 7 bases line up with TRBD1. Germline CDR1 and CDR2: SGHVS and FQNEAQ. CDR3 size: 16 residues. The junction had 7 bases not matched to a gene; V was cut back by 5 bases and J by 1 base. CDR3 sequence: CASSPEHRGNTGELFF. In DNA, the CDR3 is TGTGCCAGCAGCCCAGAGCACAGGGGGAACACCGGGGAGCTGTTTTTT.

The V gene is TRBV5-6, the J gene TRBJ2-1; D gene unclear. CDR1 is SGHDT and CDR2 is YYEEEE in the germline V gene. With 1 base removed from V and 4 bases from J, the gap between germline ends came to 6 bases. This CDR3 region has 13 residues. CDR3 sequence reads: CASSLRAYNEQFF. The CDR3 DNA sequence: TGTGCCAGCAGCTTGCGAGCGTACAATGAGCAGTTCTTC.

The chain combines TRBV10-3 with TRBJ1-2, with 7 bases lining up with TRBD1. The CDR3 runs 15 residues. The germline V gene encodes CDR1 ENHRY and CDR2 SYGVKD. V was clipped by 0 bases and J by 7 bases; unmatched bases: 8. CDR3 DNA sequence: TGTGCCATCAGTGAGTCTTTGTTACAGGGGTCTGGCTACACCTTC. It translates to CAISESLLQGSGYTF.

The count of this clone is one. The rearrangement uses TRBV7-2 and TRBJ2-7; D not certain. The CDR3 spans 15 residues. The germline V gene has CDR1 SGHTA and CDR2 FQGNSA. V gave up 1 base and J gave up 4 bases, with 14 bases separating them. CDR3 in DNA: TGTGCCAGCAGCTTAGGCTATGTAAAAAAGTACGAGCAGTACTTC. It is translated as CASSLGYVKKYEQYF.

The chain recombines TRBV5-4 with TRBJ2-3; 7 bases map to TRBD1. CDR1 is SGHNT and CDR2 is YYREEE in the germline V gene (reference sequence). This CDR3 is built from 15 residues. With V trimmed by 4 bases and J by 4 bases, 9 bases remained unmatched. The CDR3 is CASSERQGQADTQYF. In DNA, the CDR3 is TGTGCCAGCAGCGAAAGACAGGGTCAGGCAGATACGCAGTATTTT.

This sequence joins TRBV7-2 and TRBJ2-7; D remains unclear. The CDR3 length is 14 residues. The germline V and J ends were trimmed by 1 base and 4 bases, with 11 bases remaining between them. Germline V gene lookup returns CDR1 SGHTA and CDR2 FQGNSA. The CDR3 reads CASSLVQTQYEQYF. The CDR3 DNA reads TGTGCCAGCAGCTTAGTCCAAACCCAATACGAGCAGTACTTC. Full variable domain (outside the CDR3, taken from reference TRBV7-2 and TRBJ2-7): GAGVSQSPSNKVTEKGKDVELRCDPISGHTALYWYRQSLGQGLEFLIYFQGNSAPDKSGLPSDRFSAERTGGSVSTLTIQRTQQEDSAVYLCASSLVQTQYEQYFGPGTRLTVT.

This sequence joins TRBV4-2 and TRBJ1-2; TRBD1 might be the D (6 bases). Germline-derived CDR1 and CDR2 are LGHNA and YNFKEQ. V lost 2 bases and J 2 bases, leaving 9 bases between the germline ends. This CDR3 has 14 residues. The CDR3 sequence: CASSQQGQNYGYTF. CDR3 coding DNA: TGTGCCAGCAGCCAACAGGGGCAGAACTATGGCTACACCTTC.

This rearrangement joins TRBV30 to TRBJ1-1; D ambiguous. CDR3 length: 13 amino acids. Trimming pared 3 bases from V and 1 base from J, leaving 9 bases between. From germline, CDR1 is GTSNPN and CDR2 SVGIG (reference sequence). CDR3 coding DNA: TGTGCCTGGAGCGCGTTTTGGAACACTGAAGCTTTCTTT. Protein sequence: CAWSAFWNTEAFF.